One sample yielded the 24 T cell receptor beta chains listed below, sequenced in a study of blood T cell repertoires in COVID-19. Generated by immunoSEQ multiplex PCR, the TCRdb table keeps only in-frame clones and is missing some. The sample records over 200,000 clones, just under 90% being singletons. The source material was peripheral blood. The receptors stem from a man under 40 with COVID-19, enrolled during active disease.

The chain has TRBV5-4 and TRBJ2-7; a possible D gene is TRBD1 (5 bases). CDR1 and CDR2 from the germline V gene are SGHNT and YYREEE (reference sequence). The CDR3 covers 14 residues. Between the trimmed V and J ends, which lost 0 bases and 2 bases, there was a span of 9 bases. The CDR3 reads CASSLAAGTYEQYF. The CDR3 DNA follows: TGTGCCAGCAGCTTGGCCGCAGGGACCTACGAGCAGTACTTC. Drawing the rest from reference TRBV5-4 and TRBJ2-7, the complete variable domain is ETGVTQSPTHLIKTRGQQVTLRCSSQSGHNTVSWYQQALGQGPQFIFQYYREEENGRGNFPPRFSGLQFPNYSSELNVNALELDDSALYLCASSLAAGTYEQYFGPGTRLTVT.

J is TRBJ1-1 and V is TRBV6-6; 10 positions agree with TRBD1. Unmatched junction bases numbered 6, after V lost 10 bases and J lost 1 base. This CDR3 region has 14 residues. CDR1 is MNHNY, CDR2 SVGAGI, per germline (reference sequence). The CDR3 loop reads CATATGGTNTEAFF. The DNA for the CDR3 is TGTGCCACCGCGACAGGGGGCACGAACACTGAAGCTTTCTTT.

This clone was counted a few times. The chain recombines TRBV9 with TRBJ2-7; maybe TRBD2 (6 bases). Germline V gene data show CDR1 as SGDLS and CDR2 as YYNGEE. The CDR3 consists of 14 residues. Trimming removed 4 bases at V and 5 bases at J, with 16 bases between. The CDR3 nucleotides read TGTGCCAGCAGCCCCAGCTCGGGGGTACACGAGCAGTACTTC. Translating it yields CASSPSSGVHEQYF. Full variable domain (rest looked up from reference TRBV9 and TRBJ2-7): DSGVTQTPKHLITATGQRVTLRCSPRSGDLSVYWYQQSLDQGLQFLIQYYNGEERAKGNILERFSAQQFPDLHSELNLSSLELGDSALYFCASSPSSGVHEQYFGPGTRLTVT.

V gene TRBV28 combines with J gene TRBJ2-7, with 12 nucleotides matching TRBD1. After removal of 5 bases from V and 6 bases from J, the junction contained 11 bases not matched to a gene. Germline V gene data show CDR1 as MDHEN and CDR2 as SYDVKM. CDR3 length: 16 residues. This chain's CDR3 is CASSRLPGQGAVEQYF. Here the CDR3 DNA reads TGTGCCAGCAGTCGATTACCGGGACAGGGGGCAGTCGAGCAGTACTTC.

In DNA form, the CDR3 reads TGCGCCAGCAGCCAAGTACAGGGGGGGCTTTTCACCGGGGAGCTGTTTTTT. This encodes CASSQVQGGLFTGELFF. This chain joins TRBV4-1 and TRBJ2-2; the D gene is possibly TRBD1 (8 bases). Germline V gives CDR1 MGHRA, CDR2 YSYEKL. The CDR3 extends over 17 amino acids. With 1 base removed from V and 4 bases from J, the gap between germline ends came to 16 bases.

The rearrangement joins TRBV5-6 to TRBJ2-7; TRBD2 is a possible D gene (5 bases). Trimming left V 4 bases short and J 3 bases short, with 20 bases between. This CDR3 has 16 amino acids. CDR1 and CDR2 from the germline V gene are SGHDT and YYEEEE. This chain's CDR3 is CASSPIEAGAGYEQYF. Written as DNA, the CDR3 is TGTGCCAGCAGCCCGATAGAGGCTGGTGCGGGCTACGAGCAGTACTTC.

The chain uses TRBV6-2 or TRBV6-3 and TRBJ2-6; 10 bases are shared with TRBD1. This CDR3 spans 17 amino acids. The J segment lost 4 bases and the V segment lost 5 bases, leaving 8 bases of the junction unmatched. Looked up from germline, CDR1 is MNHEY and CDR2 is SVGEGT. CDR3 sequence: CASSPSDRGIGANVLTF. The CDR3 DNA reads TGTGCCAGCAGTCCCTCGGACAGGGGGATAGGGGCCAACGTCCTGACTTTC.

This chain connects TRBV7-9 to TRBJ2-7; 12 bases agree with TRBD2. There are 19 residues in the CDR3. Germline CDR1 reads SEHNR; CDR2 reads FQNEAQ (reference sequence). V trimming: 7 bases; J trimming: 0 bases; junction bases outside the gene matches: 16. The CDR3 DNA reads TGTGCCAGCACCGGAGGACTAGCGGGGACTACCGTGAGCTCCTACGAGCAGTACTTC. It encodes CASTGGLAGTTVSSYEQYF. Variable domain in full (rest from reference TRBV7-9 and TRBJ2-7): DTGVSQNPRHKITKRGQNVTFRCDPISEHNRLYWYRQTLGQGPEFLTYFQNEAQLEKSRLLSDRFSAERPKGSFSTLEIQRTEQGDSAMYLCASTGGLAGTTVSSYEQYFGPGTRLTVT.

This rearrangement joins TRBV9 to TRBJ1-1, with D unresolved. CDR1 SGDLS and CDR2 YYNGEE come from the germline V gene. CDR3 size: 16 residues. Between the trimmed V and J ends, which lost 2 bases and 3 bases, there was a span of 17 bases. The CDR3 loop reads CASSVGSNERDTEAFF. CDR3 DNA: TGTGCCAGCAGCGTCGGGTCGAACGAGAGGGACACTGAAGCTTTCTTT.

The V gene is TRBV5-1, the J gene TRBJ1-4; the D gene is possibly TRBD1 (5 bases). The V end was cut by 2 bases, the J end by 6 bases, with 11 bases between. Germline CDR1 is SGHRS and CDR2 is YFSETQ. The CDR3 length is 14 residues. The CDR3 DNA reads TGCGCCAGCAGCTTAAGGTCGGGGGATGAAAAACTGTTTTTT. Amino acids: CASSLRSGDEKLFF.

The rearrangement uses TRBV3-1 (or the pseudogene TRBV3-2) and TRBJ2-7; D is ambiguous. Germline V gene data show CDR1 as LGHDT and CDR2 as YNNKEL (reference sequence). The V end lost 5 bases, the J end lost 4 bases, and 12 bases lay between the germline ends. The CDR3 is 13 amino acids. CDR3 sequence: CASSYGQEYEQYF. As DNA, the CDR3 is TGTGCCAGCAGCTACGGCCAGGAATACGAGCAGTACTTC.

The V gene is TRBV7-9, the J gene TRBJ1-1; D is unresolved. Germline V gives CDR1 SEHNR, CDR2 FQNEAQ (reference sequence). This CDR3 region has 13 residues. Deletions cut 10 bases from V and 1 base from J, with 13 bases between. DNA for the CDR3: TGTGCCACTGAAGGAGCATCGAACACTGAAGCTTTCTTT. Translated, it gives CATEGASNTEAFF.

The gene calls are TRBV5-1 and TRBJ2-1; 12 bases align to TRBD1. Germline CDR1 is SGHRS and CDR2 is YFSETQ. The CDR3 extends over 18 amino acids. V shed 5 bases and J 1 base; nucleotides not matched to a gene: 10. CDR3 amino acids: CASRKGTGGDSSYNEQFF. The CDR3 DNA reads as TGCGCCAGCAGAAAGGGGACAGGGGGCGATTCGTCCTACAATGAGCAGTTCTTC.

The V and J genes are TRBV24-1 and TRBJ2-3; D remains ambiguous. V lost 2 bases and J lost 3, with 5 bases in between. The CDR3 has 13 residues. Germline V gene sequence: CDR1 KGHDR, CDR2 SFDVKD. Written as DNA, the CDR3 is TGTGCCACCAGTGATTCCTTTACAGATACGCAGTATTTT. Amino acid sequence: CATSDSFTDTQYF.

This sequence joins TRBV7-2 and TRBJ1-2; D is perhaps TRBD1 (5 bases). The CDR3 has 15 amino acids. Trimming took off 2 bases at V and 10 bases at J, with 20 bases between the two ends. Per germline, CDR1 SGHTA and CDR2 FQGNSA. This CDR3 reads CASSLTGTAGVPYTF. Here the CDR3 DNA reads TGTGCCAGCAGCTTAACCGGGACTGCCGGGGTGCCCTACACCTTC.

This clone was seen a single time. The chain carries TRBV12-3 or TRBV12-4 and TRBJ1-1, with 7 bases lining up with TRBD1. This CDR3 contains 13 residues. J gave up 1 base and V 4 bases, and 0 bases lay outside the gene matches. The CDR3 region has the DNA TGTGCCAGCAGTTGGGACAGGAACACTGAAGCTTTCTTT. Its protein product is CASSWDRNTEAFF.

CDR3 in DNA: TGTGCCAGCAGCTCGACAGGGCAGTACACTGAAGCTTTCTTT. Translation: CASSSTGQYTEAFF. The chain combines TRBV11-3 with TRBJ1-1, with TRBD1 matching over 7 bases. With V trimmed by 4 bases and J by 3 bases, 5 bases remained unmatched. The germline gives CDR1 SGHNT, CDR2 YENEEA. The CDR3 totals 14 residues. The full variable domain, with the rest looked up from reference TRBV11-3 and TRBJ1-1, is EAGVVQSPRYKIIEKKQPVAFWCNPISGHNTLYWYLQNLGQGPELLIRYENEEAVDDSQLPKDRFSAERLKGVDSTLKIQPAELGDSAVYLCASSSTGQYTEAFFGQGTRLTVV.

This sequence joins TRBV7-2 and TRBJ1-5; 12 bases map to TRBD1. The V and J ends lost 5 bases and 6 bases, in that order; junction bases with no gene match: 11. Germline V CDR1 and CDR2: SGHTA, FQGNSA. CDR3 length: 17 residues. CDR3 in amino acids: CASSPSGGQGAVQPQHF. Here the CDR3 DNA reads TGTGCCAGCAGCCCCAGCGGGGGACAGGGGGCAGTTCAGCCCCAGCATTTT. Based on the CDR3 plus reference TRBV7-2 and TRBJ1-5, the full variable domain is GAGVSQSPSNKVTEKGKDVELRCDPISGHTALYWYRQSLGQGLEFLIYFQGNSAPDKSGLPSDRFSAERTGGSVSTLTIQRTQQEDSAVYLCASSPSGGQGAVQPQHFGDGTRLSIL.

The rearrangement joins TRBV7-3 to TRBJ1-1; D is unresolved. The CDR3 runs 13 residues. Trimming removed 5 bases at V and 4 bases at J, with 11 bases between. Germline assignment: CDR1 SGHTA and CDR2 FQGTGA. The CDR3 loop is CASSPRQFTEAFF. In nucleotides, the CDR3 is TGTGCCAGCAGCCCCCGTCAGTTCACTGAAGCTTTCTTT.

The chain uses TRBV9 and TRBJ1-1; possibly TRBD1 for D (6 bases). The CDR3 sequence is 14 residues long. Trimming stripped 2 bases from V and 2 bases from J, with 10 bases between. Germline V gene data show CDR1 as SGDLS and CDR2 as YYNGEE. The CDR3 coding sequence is TGTGCCAGCAGCGTTGGACAGATAAACACTGAAGCTTTCTTT. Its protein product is CASSVGQINTEAFF.

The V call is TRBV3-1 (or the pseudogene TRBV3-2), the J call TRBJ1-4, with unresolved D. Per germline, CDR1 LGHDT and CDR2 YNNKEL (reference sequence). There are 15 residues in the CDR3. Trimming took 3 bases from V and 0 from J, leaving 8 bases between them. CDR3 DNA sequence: TGTGCCAGCAGCCAGTGGCCGACAACTAATGAAAAACTGTTTTTT. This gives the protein CASSQWPTTNEKLFF.

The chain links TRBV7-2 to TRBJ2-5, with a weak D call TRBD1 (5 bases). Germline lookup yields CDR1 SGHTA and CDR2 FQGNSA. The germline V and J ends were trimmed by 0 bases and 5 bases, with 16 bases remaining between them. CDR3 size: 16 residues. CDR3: CASSLAGVGIRETQYF. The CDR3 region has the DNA TGTGCCAGCAGCTTAGCAGGGGTGGGAATAAGGGAGACCCAGTACTTC.

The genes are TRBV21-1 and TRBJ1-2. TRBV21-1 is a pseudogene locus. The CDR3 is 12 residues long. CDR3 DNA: TGTGCCAGCAGCAAAGGAGGTAAGGGCTACACCTTC. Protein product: CASSKGGKGYTF.

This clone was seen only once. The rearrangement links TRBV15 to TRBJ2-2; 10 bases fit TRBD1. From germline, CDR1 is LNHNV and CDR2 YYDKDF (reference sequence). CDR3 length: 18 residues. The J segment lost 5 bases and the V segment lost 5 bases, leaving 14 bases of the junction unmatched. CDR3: CATSPHPPGQGGTGELFF. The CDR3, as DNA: TGTGCCACCAGCCCACACCCCCCCGGACAGGGGGGAACCGGGGAGCTGTTTTTT. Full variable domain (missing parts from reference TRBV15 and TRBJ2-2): DAMVIQNPRYQVTQFGKPVTLSCSQTLNHNVMYWYQQKSSQAPKLLFHYYDKDFNNEADTPDNFQSRRPNTSFCFLDIRSPGLGDTAMYLCATSPHPPGQGGTGELFFGEGSRLTVL.